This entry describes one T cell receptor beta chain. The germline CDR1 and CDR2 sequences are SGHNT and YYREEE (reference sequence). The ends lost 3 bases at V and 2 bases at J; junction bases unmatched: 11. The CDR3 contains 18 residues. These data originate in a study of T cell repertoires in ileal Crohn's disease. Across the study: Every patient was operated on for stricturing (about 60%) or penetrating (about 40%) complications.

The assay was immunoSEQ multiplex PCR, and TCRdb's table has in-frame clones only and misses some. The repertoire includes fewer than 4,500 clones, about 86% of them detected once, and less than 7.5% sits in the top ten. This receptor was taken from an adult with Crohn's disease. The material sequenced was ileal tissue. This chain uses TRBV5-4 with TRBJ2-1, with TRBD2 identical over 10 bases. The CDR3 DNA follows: TGTGCCAGCAGCTCCGATTTGTTTAGCGGGGGGACCTACAATGAGCAGTTCTTC. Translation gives CASSSDLFSGGTYNEQFF.